The table lists the clone carrying this T cell receptor (beta chain) with a few counts. Antigen: not known. These data belong to a study of T cell responses to AZD1222 COVID-19 vaccine. Findings of the study overall: The sample set comprised mostly white British donors with more females, and clonal diversity was possibly underestimated.

Measured with immunoSEQ multiplex PCR; TCRdb has only the in-frame clones, and not every one. Of roughly 120,000 clones listed, around 93% are singletons. CDR1 KGHSH and CDR2 LQKENI come from the germline V gene. The CDR3 contains 17 residues. V lost 2 bases to trimming and J lost 3 bases; unmatched junction nucleotides: 12. The chain links TRBV18 to TRBJ1-1, with TRBD1 matching over 7 bases. The sequence came from an adult in good health. The specimen was peripheral blood, collected on day 0 of AZD1222 vaccination. The CDR3 is CASSPTTHRGGDTEAFF. Written as DNA, the CDR3 is TGTGCCAGCTCACCAACAACCCACAGGGGAGGGGACACTGAAGCTTTCTTT.